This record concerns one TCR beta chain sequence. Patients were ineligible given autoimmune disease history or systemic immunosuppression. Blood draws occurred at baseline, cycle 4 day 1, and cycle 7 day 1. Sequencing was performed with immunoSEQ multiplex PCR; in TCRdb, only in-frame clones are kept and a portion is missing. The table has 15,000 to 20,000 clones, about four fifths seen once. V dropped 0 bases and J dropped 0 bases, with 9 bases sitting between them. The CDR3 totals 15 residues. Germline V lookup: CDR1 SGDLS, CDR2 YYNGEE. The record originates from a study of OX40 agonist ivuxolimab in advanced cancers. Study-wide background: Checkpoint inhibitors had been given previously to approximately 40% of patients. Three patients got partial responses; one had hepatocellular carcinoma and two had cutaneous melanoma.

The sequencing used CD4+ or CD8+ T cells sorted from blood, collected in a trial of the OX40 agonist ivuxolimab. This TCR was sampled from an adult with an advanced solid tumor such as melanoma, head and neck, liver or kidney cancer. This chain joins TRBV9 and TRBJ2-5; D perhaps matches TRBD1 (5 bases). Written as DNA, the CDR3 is TGTGCCAGCAGCGTAGTTGCAGGGAACCAAGAGACCCAGTACTTC. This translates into CASSVVAGNQETQYF.